These 24 T cell receptor beta chains originate from one sample sequenced in a study of cytomegalovirus exposure and HLA in healthy donors. The primer mix had 60 Vbeta and 13 Jbeta primers. Clones were sequenced by immunoSEQ multiplex PCR, and TCRdb holds only the in-frame ones, with some missing. Of around 300,000 clones in the sample, 80% to 90% are singletons; the top ten hold about 2%. The sample taken for sequencing was PBMCs. The receptors shown here come from a woman aged 40-49 years in good health and CMV-seropositive.

The V and J genes are TRBV28 and TRBJ1-1, with D maybe TRBD1 (5 bases). The ends were cut back, 2 bases at V and 1 base at J, with 11 bases in the middle. Germline CDR1 MDHEN, CDR2 SYDVKM. The CDR3 runs 15 residues. The CDR3 sequence is CASSLTRGENTEAFF. The CDR3 nucleotides read TGTGCCAGCAGTTTAACCCGGGGGGAGAACACTGAAGCTTTCTTT.

The chain is built from TRBV2 and TRBJ2-1, with a possible D match to TRBD2 (5 bases). In germline, CDR1 is SNHLY, CDR2 FYNNEI. V lost 5 bases, J lost 6 bases, and 14 bases lay in between. The CDR3 has 14 amino acids. The CDR3 bases are TGTGCCAGCAGTAGGTTTAGCGTAGGCAATGAGCAGTTCTTC. This encodes CASSRFSVGNEQFF.

This clone came up once. The chain uses TRBV7-9 and TRBJ2-1; 8 bases match TRBD2. The junction had 15 bases not matched to a gene; V was cut back by 7 bases and J by 7 bases. CDR1 and CDR2 from the germline V gene are SEHNR and FQNEAQ (reference sequence). The CDR3 covers 16 residues. The CDR3 sequence is CASIRSGGSVRNEQFF. Written as DNA, the CDR3 is TGTGCCAGCATCCGTTCGGGGGGGAGCGTTAGGAATGAGCAGTTCTTC. The complete variable domain, with remaining parts taken from reference TRBV7-9 and TRBJ2-1, reads DTGVSQNPRHKITKRGQNVTFRCDPISEHNRLYWYRQTLGQGPEFLTYFQNEAQLEKSRLLSDRFSAERPKGSFSTLEIQRTEQGDSAMYLCASIRSGGSVRNEQFFGPGTRLTVL.

About this clone: At one end, the junction sequence differs from germline, possibly due to a read error. This chain connects TRBV2 to TRBJ2-5; 7 bases are a match to TRBD1. The CDR3 spans 12 residues. The V gene's germline CDR1 is SNHLY and CDR2 FYNNEI. The DNA for the CDR3 is TGTGCCAGTAGTGACAGGGAAGAGACCCAGTACTTC. It specifies CASSDREETQYF. The full variable domain, completed using reference TRBV2 and TRBJ2-5, is EPEVTQTPSHQVTQMGQEVILRCVPISNHLYFYWYRQILGQKVEFLVSFYNNEISEKSEIFDDQFSVERPDGSNFTLKIRSTKLEDSAMYFCASSDREETQYFGPGTRLLVL.

V and J are TRBV11-2 and TRBJ1-2; 9 bases line up with TRBD1. The CDR3 has 14 amino acids. CDR1 and CDR2 from the germline V gene are SGHAT and FQNNGV. J was trimmed by 12 bases and V by 5 bases; bases with no gene match: 13. CDR3 sequence (DNA): TGTGCCAGCAGCCGCGGACAGGGGAAAGTAGGCGACACCTTC. Its translation is CASSRGQGKVGDTF.

This clone was seen more than once but under ten times. The chain couples TRBV27 to TRBJ2-3; TRBD2 aligns across 9 bases. V was clipped by 5 bases and J by 0 bases; unmatched bases: 18. This CDR3 contains 20 residues. The germline V gene has CDR1 MNHEY and CDR2 SMNVEV (reference sequence). The CDR3 region is CASSPSPWFLAGTSTDTQYF. In nucleotides, the CDR3 is TGTGCCAGCAGTCCATCCCCCTGGTTTCTAGCGGGAACCAGCACAGATACGCAGTATTTT.

This rearrangement joins TRBV5-4 to TRBJ2-3; 14 positions match TRBD2. The CDR3 spans 18 residues. Germline CDR1 reads SGHNT; CDR2 reads YYREEE (reference sequence). The V segment lost 5 bases and the J segment 6 bases; nucleotides outside the gene matches: 14. This CDR3 is CASRQIGGLAGGSDTQYF. The CDR3 nucleotides read TGTGCCAGCAGACAAATCGGCGGACTAGCGGGAGGAAGTGATACGCAGTATTTT.

This clone was seen a few times. The chain carries TRBV19 and TRBJ2-1, with a weak D call TRBD1 (5 bases). The germline V gene encodes CDR1 LNHDA and CDR2 SQIVND (reference sequence). The ends were cut back, 7 bases at V and 6 bases at J, with 19 bases in the middle. The CDR3 contains 15 residues. The CDR3 nucleotides read TGTGCCAGTACCATAAGGGCAGGGTGGGTCAATGAGCAGTTCTTC. It encodes CASTIRAGWVNEQFF.

V is TRBV7-9 and J is TRBJ1-2; D gene ambiguous. Deletions cut 1 base from V and 7 bases from J, with 16 bases between. CDR1 SEHNR and CDR2 FQNEAQ come from the germline V gene (reference sequence). CDR3 length equals 15 residues. The CDR3 region has the DNA TGTGCCAGCAGCTTAGGACCGTCTGGACTCCCTGGCTACACCTTC. It codes for CASSLGPSGLPGYTF. The variable domain in full, completed from reference TRBV7-9 and TRBJ1-2, reads DTGVSQNPRHKITKRGQNVTFRCDPISEHNRLYWYRQTLGQGPEFLTYFQNEAQLEKSRLLSDRFSAERPKGSFSTLEIQRTEQGDSAMYLCASSLGPSGLPGYTFGSGTRLTVV.

This clone appeared a single time. The chain couples TRBV7-2 to TRBJ2-3, with TRBD2 matching 11 bases. V dropped 4 bases and J dropped 5; count of bases not matched to a gene: 2. CDR1 is SGHTA and CDR2 is FQGNSA in the germline V gene. This CDR3 spans 14 amino acids. The CDR3 loop is CASSSTSGGDTQYF. Here the CDR3 DNA reads TGTGCCAGCAGCTCCACTAGCGGGGGAGATACGCAGTATTTT. The variable domain in full, with the rest retrieved from reference TRBV7-2 and TRBJ2-3, is GAGVSQSPSNKVTEKGKDVELRCDPISGHTALYWYRQSLGQGLEFLIYFQGNSAPDKSGLPSDRFSAERTGGSVSTLTIQRTQQEDSAVYLCASSSTSGGDTQYFGPGTRLTVL.

The J gene is TRBJ1-2, the V gene TRBV9; D remains unclear. Germline CDR1 and CDR2: SGDLS and YYNGEE. This CDR3 has 14 residues. V lost 2 bases to trimming and J lost 8 bases, with 16 bases between them. The CDR3 coding sequence is TGTGCCAGCAGCGTTGACGCCCGGGGTGGGGGCTACACCTTC. Encoded protein: CASSVDARGGGYTF.

V usage is TRBV5-1 and J usage is TRBJ1-2; 7 bases are shared with TRBD1. V gave up 4 bases and J gave up 2 bases; unmatched junction bases: 8. This CDR3 contains 15 residues. Germline assignment: CDR1 SGHRS and CDR2 YFSETQ. CDR3 in DNA: TGCGCCAGCAGCAGCAGGGGGAACTCGAACTATGGCTACACCTTC. As protein: CASSSRGNSNYGYTF.

The rearrangement uses TRBV21-1 and TRBJ1-3; TRBD1, the table's D call, lacks a check against the DNA. TRBV21-1 is labeled a pseudogene. This CDR3 has 15 amino acids. CDR3 loop: CASSKVGTAGNTTYF. As DNA, the CDR3 is TGTGCCAGCAGCAAAGTTGGGACAGCCGGAAACACCACATATTTT.

Regarding this clone: The sample contains more than one DNA sequence encoding this CDR3. The chain links TRBV2 to TRBJ1-6; 7 bases fit TRBD1. Per germline, CDR1 SNHLY and CDR2 FYNNEI. V was clipped by 6 bases and J by 6 bases; unmatched bases: 8. The CDR3 covers 15 residues. The CDR3 loop reads CASSLSGQLNSPLHF. In nucleotides, the CDR3 is TGTGCCAGCAGCCTCTCGGGACAGCTTAATTCACCCCTCCACTTT.

This chain links TRBV5-4 with TRBJ2-7; TRBD2 agrees at 8 bases. From germline, CDR1 is SGHNT and CDR2 YYREEE (reference sequence). The CDR3 runs 14 residues. V lost 4 bases, J lost 5 bases, and 8 bases stayed unmatched. As DNA, the CDR3 is TGTGCCAGCAGCATCGGGACTAGGCTCGACGAGCAGTACTTC. The encoded protein is CASSIGTRLDEQYF.

This chain joins TRBV28 and TRBJ2-5; 9 bases match TRBD2. The V segment lost 4 bases and the J segment 2 bases; nucleotides outside the gene matches: 8. From germline, CDR1 is MDHEN and CDR2 SYDVKM. The CDR3 length is 16 residues. The CDR3: CASSYSWAGGQETQYF. CDR3 nucleotides: TGTGCCAGCAGTTACTCATGGGCGGGAGGGCAAGAGACCCAGTACTTC.

V gene TRBV27 combines with J gene TRBJ2-7, with 8 bases fitting TRBD1. J was trimmed by 4 bases and V by 2 bases; bases with no gene match: 10. CDR1 and CDR2 from the germline V gene are MNHEY and SMNVEV (reference sequence). CDR3 length: 16 amino acids. The CDR3, as DNA: TGTGCCAGCAGTTTAGGACAGGGCAGGGACCGATACGAGCAGTACTTC. It specifies CASSLGQGRDRYEQYF.

This clone was found once. The genes are TRBV5-5 and TRBJ1-5; a possible D gene is TRBD1 (6 bases). Trimming pared 4 bases from V and 3 bases from J, leaving 11 bases between. The CDR3 has 14 amino acids. Germline CDR1 and CDR2: SGHKS and YYEKEE (reference sequence). Here the CDR3 reads CASSLGQFNQPQHF. In DNA, the CDR3 is TGTGCCAGCAGCCTAGGACAGTTCAATCAGCCCCAGCATTTT.

This clone was found a few times. The V call is TRBV14, the J call TRBJ1-6; maybe TRBD1 (6 bases). CDR1 is SGHDN and CDR2 is FVKESK in the germline V gene. The CDR3 has 18 residues. Trimming pared 0 bases from V and 3 bases from J, leaving 15 bases between. The CDR3 spells CASSQDRRGGGYNSPLHF. CDR3 nucleotides: TGTGCCAGCAGCCAAGATCGAAGGGGAGGGGGCTATAATTCACCCCTCCACTTT.

The V call is TRBV5-6, the J call TRBJ2-3; D is ambiguous. The V end lost 1 base, the J end lost 0 bases, and 15 bases lay between the germline ends. The germline V gene has CDR1 SGHDT and CDR2 YYEEEE. There are 17 residues in the CDR3. CDR3 protein: CASSLYGGMTSTDTQYF. The CDR3 DNA is TGTGCCAGCAGCTTGTACGGCGGAATGACTAGCACAGATACGCAGTATTTT.

The genes are TRBV5-4 and TRBJ2-5; weak D call: TRBD2 (5 bases). The CDR3 length is 14 residues. Trimming cost V 0 bases and J 4 bases, with 10 bases left between them. CDR1 is SGHNT and CDR2 is YYREEE in the germline V gene (reference sequence). The DNA of the CDR3 is TGTGCCAGCAGCTTGGGCGTCCGGGGAGAGACCCAGTACTTC. Translation: CASSLGVRGETQYF.

The genes are TRBV7-9 and TRBJ2-2; D is unclear. The length of the CDR3 is 12 residues. CDR1 is SEHNR and CDR2 is FQNEAQ in the germline V gene (reference sequence). V lost 5 bases, J lost 4 bases, and 5 bases lay in between. The DNA for the CDR3 is TGTGCCAGCAGCCCTTCCACCGGGGAGCTGTTTTTT. This translates into CASSPSTGELFF.

The chain joins TRBV5-6 to TRBJ1-1; TRBD1 matches 9 bases. Per germline, CDR1 SGHDT and CDR2 YYEEEE. CDR3 length: 12 amino acids. The V gene end was trimmed by 3 bases and the J gene end by 8 bases; junction bases not matched to a gene: 2. The CDR3 DNA reads as TGTGCCAGCAGCTCGGGACAGGGAGAAGCTTTCTTT. Translating it yields CASSSGQGEAFF.

The J gene is TRBJ1-1, the V gene TRBV5-4; D might be TRBD1 (6 bases). The CDR3 is made up of 14 amino acids. The ends were cut back, 4 bases at V and 1 base at J, with 11 bases in the middle. Germline CDR1 and CDR2: SGHNT and YYREEE (reference sequence). Here the CDR3 reads CASSRKQGNTEAFF. In DNA, the CDR3 is TGTGCCAGCAGCAGGAAACAGGGGAACACTGAAGCTTTCTTT. Complete variable domain (other parts from reference TRBV5-4 and TRBJ1-1): ETGVTQSPTHLIKTRGQQVTLRCSSQSGHNTVSWYQQALGQGPQFIFQYYREEENGRGNFPPRFSGLQFPNYSSELNVNALELDDSALYLCASSRKQGNTEAFFGQGTRLTVV.